This TCR beta chain was sequenced in a study of T cell repertoires in cytomegalovirus infection. Each CDR3 protein is one row after TCRdb ran MiXCR on the reads. The table shows about 900,000 distinct CDR3 sequences, with approximately 31% occurring only once. The CDR3 has 16 amino acids. From germline, CDR1 is ENHRY and CDR2 SYGVKD. V gave up 8 bases and J gave up 4 bases, with 21 bases separating them. In regard to this clonotype: Its specificity is unknown.

Sequenced here: cultured CD8+ T cells from PBMCs, sampled from culture after CMV antigen stimulation. This receptor was identified in a human donor in good health (CMV status not recorded). Some clones in this sample may be carry-over from other donors' samples. The V call is TRBV10-3, the J call TRBJ1-3, with TRBD1 as a possible D gene (5 bases). CDR3 sequence: CAIVVSGEGAGNTIYF. CDR3 nucleotides: TGTGCCATCGTAGTCAGTGGTGAAGGGGCAGGAAACACCATATATTTT.